This T cell receptor (beta chain) is drawn from a study of blood T cell repertoires in COVID-19. CDR3 size: 16 residues. Generated by immunoSEQ multiplex PCR, the TCRdb table keeps only in-frame clones and is missing some. The sample consists of approximately 70,000 clones, roughly 92% of them appearing once. This TCR derives from a man aged 45-60 years with COVID-19, enrolled during active disease. The J gene is TRBJ1-6, the V gene TRBV21-1; TRBD1 is taken as the D call from the table, unchecked against the DNA. TRBV21-1 is labeled a pseudogene. Input material: peripheral blood. The CDR3: CASSPRGTGVNSPLHF. CDR3 sequence (DNA): TGTGCCAGCAGCCCAAGAGGGACAGGGGTTAATTCACCCCTCCACTTT.